This T cell receptor beta chain was observed in a study of spatial heterogeneity in lung cancer. Study at large: Among detected sequences, beta-chain ones consistently exceeded alpha-chain ones in number.

Study results and limitations: Ubiquitous expanded tumor TCRs showed up in blood more at resection than follow-up.

V dropped 2 bases and J dropped 0 bases, with 6 bases sitting between them. There are 13 residues in the CDR3. Germline V gene data show CDR1 as SGHDT and CDR2 as YYEEEE. With respect to this clonotype: The antigen is not known.

TCRdb reprocessed the 5' RACE reads with MiXCR, giving one entry per CDR3 protein. Among roughly 4,000 distinct CDR3 sequences, approximately 24% were seen once, and the ten largest hold approximately 5.3%. As for time point: blood at routine non-recurrence follow-up after resection. Whole RNA, isolated from tumor, nontumor lung or frozen PBMC, was sequenced without prior sorting. This specimen was PBMCs, taken at follow-up. The sequence derives from a male donor with early-stage non-small cell lung cancer. The rearrangement uses TRBV5-6 and TRBJ2-7; D uncertain. This chain's CDR3 is CASSLITSYEQYF. CDR3 nucleotide sequence: TGTGCCAGCAGCTTAATTACCTCCTACGAGCAGTACTTC.